This is a list of T cell receptor beta chains from one sample in a study of cytomegalovirus exposure and HLA in healthy donors. TCRdb keeps only in-frame clones here, not all; method: immunoSEQ multiplex PCR. The table has about 150,000 clones, roughly 70% seen once. Sample: PBMCs. These receptors all come from a human donor in good health. Each CDR3 is given without its conserved first and last residue. D genes are given only for firm matches.

cdr3_aa: ASSSSLDTQY
v_call: TRBV11-2
d_call: -

cdr3_aa: ASSVLAGGSYEQY
v_call: TRBV27
d_call: TRBD2

cdr3_aa: ATSRGAFHMNTEAF
v_call: TRBV15
d_call: -

cdr3_aa: ASSLASGDAYEQY
v_call: TRBV7-6
d_call: -

cdr3_aa: ASLRRTGETQY
v_call: TRBV6-1
d_call: TRBD1

cdr3_aa: ASRLAGSTDTQY
v_call: TRBV28
d_call: TRBD2

cdr3_aa: ASSLYRDSLNTEAF
v_call: TRBV28
d_call: TRBD1

cdr3_aa: ASSSIRYQETQY
v_call: TRBV11-2
d_call: -

cdr3_aa: ASSLSRVETQY
v_call: TRBV11-1
d_call: -

cdr3_aa: ASRDSSYYEQY
v_call: TRBV6-5
d_call: -

cdr3_aa: ASASEDRGATDTQY
v_call: TRBV5-1
d_call: TRBD1

cdr3_aa: ATRSPTGNTEAF
v_call: TRBV28
d_call: -

cdr3_aa: ASSRARGGQAADTQY
v_call: TRBV4-3
d_call: -

cdr3_aa: AISESGTSQNIQY
v_call: TRBV10-3
d_call: TRBD2

cdr3_aa: ASSRAGGMEETQY
v_call: TRBV7-2
d_call: TRBD2

cdr3_aa: SVDGTEETQY
v_call: TRBV29-1
d_call: -

cdr3_aa: ASIEREDLDTQY
v_call: TRBV28
d_call: TRBD2

cdr3_aa: ASSPWTVASYEQY
v_call: TRBV11-2
d_call: -

cdr3_aa: ASSLVGQGNTEAF
v_call: TRBV7-2
d_call: -

cdr3_aa: ASSFSRGETQY
v_call: TRBV7-9
d_call: -

cdr3_aa: ASSLDPSGTNTGELF
v_call: TRBV11-1
d_call: TRBD2

cdr3_aa: ASSLDAGYNQPQH
v_call: TRBV7-9
d_call: -

cdr3_aa: AISEGDRANEAF
v_call: TRBV10-3
d_call: TRBD1

cdr3_aa: ASSQAGTANTEAF
v_call: TRBV18
d_call: TRBD1

cdr3_aa: AIRVVSTDTQY
v_call: TRBV10-3
d_call: -

cdr3_aa: ASSTGSAGRETQY
v_call: TRBV6-5
d_call: -

cdr3_aa: ASSFGTSARRGQF
v_call: TRBV7-2
d_call: TRBD2

cdr3_aa: ASSERWGGTEAF
v_call: TRBV6-1
d_call: -

cdr3_aa: ASSYSSFEDTQY
v_call: TRBV5-1
d_call: -

cdr3_aa: ASIPGLGAGGGLF
v_call: TRBV10-1
d_call: TRBD2

cdr3_aa: ASSFSGSGANVLT
v_call: TRBV28
d_call: -

cdr3_aa: ASSLESSGAYEQY
v_call: TRBV5-1
d_call: -

cdr3_aa: ASSIWDRGYEQY
v_call: TRBV7-9
d_call: TRBD1

cdr3_aa: ASSQDPYYEQY
v_call: TRBV4-2
d_call: -

cdr3_aa: ASSGLTSRTDTQY
v_call: TRBV2
d_call: -

cdr3_aa: ASSRSSGSSYEQY
v_call: TRBV5-1
d_call: TRBD2

cdr3_aa: ASSYTGQGNEKLF
v_call: TRBV6-5
d_call: TRBD1

cdr3_aa: ASFGHYNEQF
v_call: TRBV27
d_call: -

cdr3_aa: ASSPFGQGYEQY
v_call: TRBV18
d_call: TRBD1

cdr3_aa: ASSPTGGNSPLH
v_call: TRBV6-4
d_call: TRBD1

cdr3_aa: SVEVSRSWDGYT
v_call: TRBV29-1
d_call: -

cdr3_aa: ASSWDREAF
v_call: TRBV2
d_call: TRBD1

cdr3_aa: ASSIGEGREETDTQY
v_call: TRBV19
d_call: TRBD2

cdr3_aa: ASSSARLAGSNEQF
v_call: TRBV7-9
d_call: TRBD2

cdr3_aa: ASSLGVYNEQF
v_call: TRBV5-1
d_call: -

cdr3_aa: AGSLYSAGEYGYT
v_call: TRBV5-1
d_call: -

cdr3_aa: ASSLTGTVRADIQY
v_call: TRBV5-6
d_call: TRBD1

cdr3_aa: ASRQEVHTIY
v_call: TRBV28
d_call: -